This entry concerns a single T cell receptor (beta chain). No antigen is known for it. No much larger clone is present one base from it, and per-base qualities are unavailable. These data originate in a study of CD8 T cells in ankylosing spondylitis (dated by TCRdb to between 2016 and 2019). With regard to the full study: The study profiled T cell receptor beta repertoires in healthy donors and ankylosing spondylitis patients to find disease-linked TCR variants. Samples of peripheral blood were taken, and for ankylosing spondylitis patients, synovial fluid was collected as well. In total, the full study cohort was made up of 100 to 140 healthy donors and 20 to 25 ankylosing spondylitis patients.

Broader findings and caveats from the paper: The disease-linked clones were reported as significantly enriched in matched synovial fluid samples from ankylosing spondylitis patients. A TCR beta motif made up of roughly eight highly homologous amino acid variants appeared to be characteristic of blood from ankylosing spondylitis patients. Some of the motif variants had been reported before in the synovial fluid and blood of reactive arthritis patients, a finding that suggests common disease-initiation mechanisms. The disease-linked clones showed a CD8+ phenotype and occurred at relatively low frequencies in peripheral blood.

Measured from the cysteine to the phenylalanine, the CDR3 is 14 residues long. The only DNA kept is the CDR3, 42 bases in frame from the first base. Looking up the germline V gene yields CDR1 MNHNS and CDR2 SASEGT. Trimming at the junction amounts to 2 bases on V and 8 bases on J, and the germline ends lie 15 bases apart. TCRdb shows the sequencer as Illumina HiSeq 2500. TCR beta libraries were prepared by quantitative 5'-RACE with molecular barcodes. In the original analysis: To identify disease-linked TCR variants, a new computational method was used, one built on a probabilistic model of VDJ rearrangement. The public reads were quality trimmed at Q25 with fastp and then assembled into clones with MiXCR by TCRdb, keeping productive beta chains. Entries that share a CDR3 protein sequence are merged under the most common genes and DNA. TCRdb's processing, not the study's, gives the V and J calls here. For this sample the table gives 160,000 or so distinct CDR3 sequences, of which around 9.6% were detected only once. The ten largest clones add up to around 16% of the sample.

The sample consisted of blood, either unsorted or a sorted T cell fraction (not recorded which). The receptor comes from a female donor with ankylosing spondylitis or in good health (not recorded which). The rearranged segments are TRBV6-1 and TRBJ1-2; TRBD1 is a possible D gene, resting on 5 matching bases. The CDR3 in this case is CASSEFWGDRGYTF. The sequenced DNA: TGTGCCAGCAGTGAATTCTGGGGGGATCGAGGCTACACCTTC.